The T cell receptor beta chain described here comes from a study of T cell repertoires in cytomegalovirus infection. About the research overall: Matching HLA type and CMV infection were both indicated by public TCR beta signatures. General study findings and limits: CMV-specific HLA-C-restricted TCR beta clonotypes dominated the ex vivo response.

A single record per CDR3 protein comes from TCRdb applying MiXCR to the reads. The sample lists a few hundred thousand distinct CDR3 sequences, 35% to 50% occurring once. This clonotype was recorded a few times. Its antigen is not known. Germline V gene data show CDR1 as MNHEY and CDR2 as SMNVEV (reference sequence). CDR3 length equals 16 residues. V was shortened by 0 bases and J by 2 bases, with 13 bases between the two germline ends. The chain links TRBV27 to TRBJ1-2, with D tentatively TRBD1 (5 bases). The sequencing here drew on cultured PBMCs, taken from culture after CMV antigen stimulation. This TCR was recovered from a human donor in good health (CMV status not recorded). Some clones in this sample may be carry-over from other donors' samples. The chain's CDR3 is CASSLSKQGENYGYTF. As DNA, the CDR3 is TGTGCCAGCAGTTTATCGAAGCAGGGAGAAAACTATGGCTACACCTTC.